This T cell receptor beta chain was retrieved from a study of CD8 T cells in Susac syndrome. An amount of RNA that ranged from roughly 0.5 to 1 ug was reverse transcribed with random hexamers. TCRdb processed the immunoSEQ multiplex PCR reads anew with MiXCR; each CDR3 protein has one entry. The table has approximately 300,000 distinct CDR3 sequences, approximately 91% seen once. Germline CDR1 reads LGHNA; CDR2 reads YSLEER. V gave up 0 bases and J gave up 4 bases, with 16 bases separating them. This CDR3 contains 16 residues. The gene calls are TRBV4-3 and TRBJ2-7; D is unclear. Material for sequencing was CD8+ T cells from PBMCs. The clonotype originates from a human donor with multiple sclerosis. The DNA for the CDR3 is TGCGCCAGCAGCCAAGACCAGGACCCAAGACCTTACGAGCAGTACTTC. Translating gives CASSQDQDPRPYEQYF.